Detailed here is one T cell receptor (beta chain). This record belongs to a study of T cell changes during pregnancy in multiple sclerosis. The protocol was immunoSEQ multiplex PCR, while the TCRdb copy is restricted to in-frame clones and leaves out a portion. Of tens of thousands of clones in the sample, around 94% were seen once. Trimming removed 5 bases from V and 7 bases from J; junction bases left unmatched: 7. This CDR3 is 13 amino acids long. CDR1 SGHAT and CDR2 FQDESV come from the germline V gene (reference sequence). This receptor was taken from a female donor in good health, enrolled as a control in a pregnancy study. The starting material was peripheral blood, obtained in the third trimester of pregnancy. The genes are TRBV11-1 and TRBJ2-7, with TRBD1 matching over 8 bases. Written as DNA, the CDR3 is TGTGCCAGCAGCACCGACAGGGGCCGGGAGCAGTACTTC. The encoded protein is CASSTDRGREQYF.